This T cell receptor (beta chain) is drawn from a study of CD8 T cells in Susac syndrome. For the study at large: Active disease was present in five or six of the sequenced Susac syndrome patients, whereas fewer than 10 of them were in remission. Patients with Susac syndrome were, at the time of blood collection, therapy-naive, maintained on corticosteroids, or maintained on intravenous immunoglobulin alone.

This clonotype was observed once. Sequencing targeted TCR beta in blood CD8+ and CD4+ T cells. TEMRA cells were enriched by FACS, and CD4+ and CD8+ T cells were negatively isolated. The germline gives CDR1 SGHRS, CDR2 YFSETQ. V lost 0 bases, J lost 5 bases, and 7 bases lay in between. The CDR3 is 13 amino acids. The authors reverse transcribed roughly 0.5 to 1 ug RNA with random hexamers. Via MiXCR, TCRdb re-called the immunoSEQ multiplex PCR reads, giving one row per CDR3 protein. The sample consists of about 130,000 distinct CDR3 sequences, around 94% of them appearing once. The sample comprised CD8+ T cells from PBMCs. The sequence was collected from a human donor with Susac syndrome. The rearrangement links TRBV5-1 to TRBJ2-3; the D gene is possibly TRBD1 (5 bases). The CDR3 nucleotides read TGCGCCAGCAGCTTGGGGGGCCAAGATACGCAGTATTTT. It encodes CASSLGGQDTQYF.